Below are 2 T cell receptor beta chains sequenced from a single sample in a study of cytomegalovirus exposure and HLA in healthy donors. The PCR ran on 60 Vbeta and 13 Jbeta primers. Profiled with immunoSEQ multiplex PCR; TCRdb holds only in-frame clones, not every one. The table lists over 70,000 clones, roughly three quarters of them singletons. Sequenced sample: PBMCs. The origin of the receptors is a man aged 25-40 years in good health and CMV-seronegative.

The CDR3 loop is CASSQRSAGTNEQFF. The CDR3 DNA sequence: TGCGCCAGCAGCCAGAGAAGTGCGGGGACCAATGAGCAGTTCTTC. This rearrangement joins TRBV4-3 to TRBJ2-1; D perhaps matches TRBD2 (6 bases). Germline CDR1 is LGHNA and CDR2 is YSLEER. The CDR3 has 15 residues. V was shortened by 3 bases and J by 6 bases, with 15 bases between the two germline ends.

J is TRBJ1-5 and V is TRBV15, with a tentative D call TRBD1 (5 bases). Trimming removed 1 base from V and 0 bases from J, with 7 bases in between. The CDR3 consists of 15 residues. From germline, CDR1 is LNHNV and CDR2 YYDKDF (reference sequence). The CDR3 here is CATSRVDSSNQPQHF. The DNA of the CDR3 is TGTGCCACCAGCAGAGTCGACAGTAGCAATCAGCCCCAGCATTTT.